These T cell receptor beta chains were read from a single sample in a study of vaccination effects on CD4 cells after COVID-19. The data were produced by immunoSEQ multiplex PCR, yet TCRdb's version contains in-frame clones alone and is incomplete. The sample contains about 24,000 clones, roughly 74% of which appear only once. The antigens for these receptors are not known. Sequencing used CD4+ T cells from PBMCs cultured with SARS-CoV-2 spike peptides, obtained before COVID-19 vaccination. These receptors all come from a human donor who received a COVID-19 vaccine. The CDR3 runs from the conserved cysteine through the conserved F or W. A D gene is named only where the DNA matches it firmly. Some rows have no size entry. The others give once, few or many, or a class for an expanded clone.

D	size	V	J	DNA	CDR3
-	-	TRBV5-4	TRBJ1-1	TGTGCCAGCAGCCCCAACCCTCGCGCTGAAGCTTTCTTT	CASSPNPRAEAFF
-	-	TRBV5-1	TRBJ1-5	TGCGCCAGCAGCTTGAGGGCAGGGAGTGATCAGCCCCAGCATTTT	CASSLRAGSDQPQHF
-	-	TRBV2	TRBJ1-5	TGTGCCAGCAGTGAACAGGGGCGCAATCAGCCCCAGCATTTT	CASSEQGRNQPQHF
TRBD1	-	TRBV18	TRBJ1-3	TGTGCCAGCTCACCGGTTACAGGGGAAAACACCATATATTTT	CASSPVTGENTIYF
TRBD1	-	TRBV9	TRBJ2-7	TGTGCCAGCAGCGCTCACAGGGGGCTGGGCGAGCAGTACTTC	CASSAHRGLGEQYF
TRBD2	-	TRBV10-2	TRBJ2-1	TGCGCCAGCCGACCGGGACTAGCGGGAGGGAGCTCCTACAATGAGCAGTTCTTC	CASRPGLAGGSSYNEQFF
TRBD2	-	TRBV6-1	TRBJ2-1	TGTGCCAGCAGTGTCAGTGGCCGCGGGGGGACCTACAATGAGCAGTTCTTC	CASSVSGRGGTYNEQFF
-	few	TRBV5-5	TRBJ1-3	TGTGCCAGCAGCTTGGTTGGACAGCTCTCTGGAAACACCATATATTTT	CASSLVGQLSGNTIYF
-	once	TRBV7-8	TRBJ1-3	TGTGCCAGCAGCTTAAGGCTCCAGAGATCCTTCTCTGGAAACACCATATATTTT	CASSLRLQRSFSGNTIYF
TRBD1	-	TRBV19	TRBJ2-7	TGTGCCAGTAGTATTCTCCCCAGCCCAGGGGGCTACGAGCAGTACTTC	CASSILPSPGGYEQYF
-	-	TRBV5-1	TRBJ2-2	TGCGCCAGCAGCCCCCAGGGGCCCACCGGGGAGCTGTTTTTT	CASSPQGPTGELFF
TRBD2	-	TRBV10-3	TRBJ2-1	TGTGCCATCAGTGAACTAGCGGGGGGGGATGAGCAGTTCTTC	CAISELAGGDEQFF
TRBD2	-	TRBV18	TRBJ2-5	TGTGCCAGCTCACCACCGGGAGGGGTCGGAGAGACCCAGTACTTC	CASSPPGGVGETQYF
-	few	TRBV3-1/TRBV3-2	TRBJ1-2	TGTGCCAGCAGCCCCACGTTCCAGGGTGGATATGGCTACACCTTC	CASSPTFQGGYGYTF
TRBD2	-	TRBV11-2	TRBJ2-5	TGTGCCAGCAGCTTAGGGACTAGCGGACCAGAGACCCAGTACTTC	CASSLGTSGPETQYF
-	-	TRBV30	TRBJ1-1	TGTGCCTGGAGGGAGATACAGGGACCGAAGACTGAAGCTTTCTTT	CAWREIQGPKTEAFF
-	once	TRBV30	TRBJ2-3	TGTGCCTGGAGATTACTCAGCACAGATACGCAGTATTTT	CAWRLLSTDTQYF
-	once	TRBV7-2	TRBJ1-3	TGTGCCAGCAGCTTAGCGGCAGGGGCAGACACCATATATTTT	CASSLAAGADTIYF
TRBD1	-	TRBV19	TRBJ2-3	TGTGCCAGTAGTAGACCGGGACAGGGCACAGATACGCAGTATTTT	CASSRPGQGTDTQYF
TRBD1	-	TRBV5-1	TRBJ1-3	TGCGCCAGCAGCTTGACGGGACAGGGGAGAAACACCATATATTTT	CASSLTGQGRNTIYF
TRBD1	once	TRBV27	TRBJ2-5	TGTGCCAGCAGTTTGGGACAGGGGCATATTGGGGAGACCCAGTACTTC	CASSLGQGHIGETQYF
TRBD1	-	TRBV27	TRBJ2-7	TGTGCCAGCAGTATTGACAGGGGGCCCTACGAGCAGTACTTC	CASSIDRGPYEQYF
-	-	TRBV20-1	TRBJ1-1	TGCAGTGCTAGTAAAGATTCTAACCCAGGGACTTTCTTT	CSASKDSNPGTFF
-	-	TRBV2	TRBJ2-2	TGTGCCAGCAGGCTAGACGGATACACCGGGGAGCTGTTTTTT	CASRLDGYTGELFF
TRBD1	-	TRBV7-2	TRBJ1-1	TGTGCCAGCAGCCCGGGACAGGGGTCATATGAAGCTTTCTTT	CASSPGQGSYEAFF
TRBD1	-	TRBV19	TRBJ2-7	TGTGCCAGCCGGGACAGCGCATACGAGCAGTACTTC	CASRDSAYEQYF
-	-	TRBV27	TRBJ2-5	TGTGCCAGCAGTCCCAGGGGTCGGGAGACCCAGTACTTC	CASSPRGRETQYF
TRBD1	-	TRBV24-1	TRBJ2-2	TGTGCCACCAGTGATGTGGGACAGGTCGTAACCGGGGAGCTGTTTTTT	CATSDVGQVVTGELFF
TRBD1	-	TRBV7-2	TRBJ1-5	TGTGCCAGCAGCTTAGGGACAGGGGCAGTCGGGTATCAGCCCCAGCATTTT	CASSLGTGAVGYQPQHF
-	-	TRBV6-4	TRBJ1-2	TGTGCCAGCAGTGAGGACAGTAACTATGGCTACACCTTC	CASSEDSNYGYTF
-	-	TRBV12-3/TRBV12-4	TRBJ1-2	TGTGCCAGCAGTTTAATTCCATATGAGGGCTACACCTTC	CASSLIPYEGYTF